This is a list of T cell receptor beta chains from one sample in a study of cytomegalovirus exposure and HLA in healthy donors. Clones were read by immunoSEQ multiplex PCR, and TCRdb kept only the in-frame ones, dropping some. The sample includes 65,000 to 85,000 clones. Sequences were obtained from PBMCs. These receptors all stem from a woman aged 60-75 years in good health and CMV-seronegative. Each CDR3 is given without its conserved first and last residue.

>TRBV28|TRBJ2-7
ASWTGNGYEQY
>TRBV4-1|TRBJ1-2
ASSQVIGGSSYGYT
>TRBV18|TRBJ1-1
ASSPPVGGKAEAF
>TRBV5-1|TRBJ2-7
ASSPGTSGTYEQY
>TRBV15|TRBJ2-2
ATSRNRVGELF
>TRBV11-2|TRBJ1-1
ASSLDDRPTEAF
>TRBV6-6|TRBJ2-1
ASSSPGSYNEQF
>TRBV30|TRBJ2-3
AWSLELRVAGLTDTQY
>TRBV28|TRBJ2-6
ASSLEGAHSGANVLT
>TRBV19|TRBJ2-3
ASSRLAGRGSSTDTQY
>TRBV4-3|TRBJ2-7
ASSQRLQANYEQY
>TRBV6-1|TRBJ1-5
ASTTDRAPDQPQH
>TRBV2|TRBJ1-6
ASRTDRGYNSPLH
>TRBV28|TRBJ2-3
ASSLRKGAFTDTQY
>TRBV7-9|TRBJ2-5
ASSTQQGGGETQY
>TRBV4-1|TRBJ2-4
ASSQRGGLAENIQY
>TRBV28|TRBJ1-1
ASINGGTGGADTEAF
>TRBV4-3|TRBJ2-3
ASSQAGLGTNTQY
>TRBV2|TRBJ2-1
ASSIRDRDEQF
>TRBV4-1|TRBJ2-1
ASSQNYPNEQF
>TRBV10-3|TRBJ2-7
AISPTPGSNYEQY
>TRBV18|TRBJ2-7
ASSPGHSSGEQY
>TRBV10-3|TRBJ2-1
AISDGRSQNEQF
>TRBV29-1|TRBJ2-7
SATSGTGSYEQY
>TRBV30|TRBJ1-1
AWRQNTEAF
>TRBV18|TRBJ2-1
ASSPIAGSSYNEQF
>TRBV2|TRBJ1-1
ASSFMGYTEAF
>TRBV19|TRBJ1-5
ASSIVGGGGNQPQH
>TRBV21-1|TRBJ1-6
ASSKAGRQETSYNSPLH
>TRBV11-2|TRBJ1-1
ASSSGQGKLNTEAF
>TRBV14|TRBJ1-5
ASRKSTGGGQPQH
>TRBV28|TRBJ2-1
ASTTDSHTGDEQF
>TRBV19|TRBJ2-3
ASHGRGGGDTQY
>TRBV14|TRBJ2-7
ASSQDRVHAYEQY
>TRBV15|TRBJ2-7
ATRKGGSFYEQY
>TRBV7-8|TRBJ2-2
ASSLSGNTGELF
>TRBV7-9|TRBJ2-1
ASSTTGGAEQF
>TRBV28|TRBJ2-3
ASRGQVGRWADTQY
>TRBV6-1|TRBJ2-1
ASNRGPGLDNEQF